Below are 27 T cell receptor beta chains sequenced from a single sample in a study of cytomegalovirus exposure and HLA in healthy donors. Primers included in the PCR were 60 Vbeta and 13 Jbeta primers. Only in-frame clones appear in the TCRdb table, and some are missing; sequencing was by immunoSEQ multiplex PCR. The sample lists about 130,000 clones; approximately 8.8% were seen once. The sequenced sample was PBMCs. Source of these receptors: a man aged 35 to 55 in good health and CMV-seronegative.

The CDR3 is CASSQHTNSGNTIYF. CDR3 in DNA: TGCGCCAGCAGCCAACACACCAACTCTGGAAACACCATATATTTT. The chain couples TRBV4-1 to TRBJ1-3, with D uncertain. The CDR3 extends over 15 amino acids. Germline V gene lookup returns CDR1 MGHRA and CDR2 YSYEKL. V dropped 2 bases and J dropped 0 bases, with 8 bases sitting between them.

This clone was detected a few times. The chain couples TRBV19 to TRBJ2-7; D is undetermined. CDR1 and CDR2 (germline): LNHDA, SQIVND (reference sequence). The CDR3 spans 13 residues. The V and J ends lost 1 base and 6 bases respectively, with 10 bases between them. Written as DNA, the CDR3 is TGTGCCAGTAGTATAGTGGCAGGTATCGAGCAGTACTTC. Protein sequence: CASSIVAGIEQYF. Full variable domain (outside the CDR3, taken from reference TRBV19 and TRBJ2-7): DGGITQSPKYLFRKEGQNVTLSCEQNLNHDAMYWYRQDPGQGLRLIYYSQIVNDFQKGDIAEGYSVSREKKESFPLTVTSAQKNPTAFYLCASSIVAGIEQYFGPGTRLTVT.

This clone was detected only a few times. The chain uses TRBV19 and TRBJ1-2, with 8 bases fitting TRBD1. With 5 bases clipped from V and 6 bases from J, the junction kept 17 bases outside the gene matches. The V gene's germline CDR1 is LNHDA and CDR2 SQIVND (reference sequence). CDR3 size: 17 residues. CDR3 loop: CASSSSFGRDRNHGYTF. The CDR3, as DNA: TGTGCCAGTAGTTCTTCTTTCGGCCGGGACAGGAATCATGGCTACACCTTC. Based on the CDR3 plus reference TRBV19 and TRBJ1-2, the full variable domain is DGGITQSPKYLFRKEGQNVTLSCEQNLNHDAMYWYRQDPGQGLRLIYYSQIVNDFQKGDIAEGYSVSREKKESFPLTVTSAQKNPTAFYLCASSSSFGRDRNHGYTFGSGTRLTVV.

This clone was seen a few times. The chain uses TRBV27 and TRBJ2-7; D not resolved. Germline V gene sequence: CDR1 MNHEY, CDR2 SMNVEV (reference sequence). With 6 bases removed from V and 2 bases from J, the gap between germline ends came to 8 bases. The CDR3 contains 12 residues. The CDR3 bases are TGTGCCAGCAGCCGTCCCCCCTACGAGCAGTACTTC. Amino acids: CASSRPPYEQYF.

This clone was picked up a small number of times. V is TRBV11-3 and J is TRBJ2-1; 7 nucleotides agree with TRBD2. Germline V gives CDR1 SGHNT, CDR2 YENEEA. The length of the CDR3 is 15 residues. V dropped 5 bases and J dropped 0; count of bases not matched to a gene: 4. The CDR3 sequence: CASSPRGSSYNEQFF. The CDR3 coding sequence is TGTGCCAGCAGCCCGCGGGGGAGCTCCTACAATGAGCAGTTCTTC.

This chain connects TRBV29-1 to TRBJ1-1; 8 positions match TRBD1. The junction had 3 bases not matched to a gene; V was cut back by 3 bases and J by 3 bases. This CDR3 is 13 amino acids long. Per germline, CDR1 SQVTM and CDR2 ANQGSEA. Here the CDR3 DNA reads TGCAGCGTTGAGACAGGGGAGGACACTGAAGCTTTCTTT. Protein sequence: CSVETGEDTEAFF.

The chain couples TRBV6-1 to TRBJ2-5; weak D call: TRBD2 (6 bases). The CDR3 loop spans 15 amino acids. Per germline, CDR1 MNHNS and CDR2 SASEGT. Trimming took off 3 bases at V and 6 bases at J, with 17 bases between the two ends. CDR3 DNA: TGTGCCAGCAGTGACGGGGCGGGGACCTTAAAGACCCAGTACTTC. It specifies CASSDGAGTLKTQYF.

The chain is built from TRBV4-3 and TRBJ1-5; maybe TRBD1 (5 bases). The ends were cut back, 0 bases at V and 0 bases at J, with 12 bases in the middle. Germline V gives CDR1 LGHNA, CDR2 YSLEER. The CDR3 consists of 17 residues. The CDR3 region has the DNA TGCGCCAGCAGCCAAGATTTGGAACAGGCTAGCAATCAGCCCCAGCATTTT. It codes for CASSQDLEQASNQPQHF.

This clone was detected a few times. V and J are TRBV2 and TRBJ1-1; D may be TRBD1 (6 bases). The CDR3 runs to 14 residues. Per germline, CDR1 SNHLY and CDR2 FYNNEI. CDR3 in DNA: TGTGTCACAGCCTACAGGGACCAGAGAGATGAAGCTTTCTTT. Its translation is CVTAYRDQRDEAFF.

V gene TRBV6-5 combines with J gene TRBJ1-1; possibly TRBD1 for D (6 bases). The CDR3 is 14 residues long. Trimming shortened V by 4 bases and J by 4 bases, and 13 bases separated the two germline ends. Looked up from germline, CDR1 is MNHEY and CDR2 is SVGAGI. The CDR3 loop reads CASSSGQYVTEAFF. In DNA, the CDR3 is TGTGCCAGCAGTTCCGGACAGTATGTCACTGAAGCTTTCTTT.

This chain joins TRBV12-5 and TRBJ1-4; unclear D gene. The germline V and J ends were trimmed by 4 bases and 4 bases, with 10 bases remaining between them. CDR3 length equals 14 residues. Germline CDR1 reads LGHNT; CDR2 reads FRNRAP. CDR3 region: CASGSTFINEKLFF. Written as DNA, the CDR3 is TGTGCTAGTGGTTCGACATTTATTAATGAAAAACTGTTTTTT.

V and J are TRBV7-2 and TRBJ2-5, with 7 bases aligning to TRBD2. The germline gives CDR1 SGHTA, CDR2 FQGNSA. V gave up 0 bases and J gave up 4 bases; unmatched junction bases: 8. CDR3 length equals 16 residues. The CDR3 sequence: CASSLASGAGSETQYF. The CDR3 DNA follows: TGTGCCAGCAGCTTAGCGTCAGGAGCGGGGTCAGAGACCCAGTACTTC. Based on the CDR3 plus reference TRBV7-2 and TRBJ2-5, the full variable domain is GAGVSQSPSNKVTEKGKDVELRCDPISGHTALYWYRQSLGQGLEFLIYFQGNSAPDKSGLPSDRFSAERTGGSVSTLTIQRTQQEDSAVYLCASSLASGAGSETQYFGPGTRLLVL.

The chain links TRBV7-9 to TRBJ1-5; no firm D call. This CDR3 region has 13 residues. From germline, CDR1 is SEHNR and CDR2 FQNEAQ (reference sequence). Trimming cost V 2 bases and J 7 bases, with 9 bases left between them. This chain's CDR3 is CASSLSGRQPQHF. CDR3 DNA: TGTGCCAGCAGCTTATCAGGTCGGCAGCCCCAGCATTTT.

The genes are TRBV5-6 and TRBJ1-2; 8 positions agree with TRBD1. Trimming took 0 bases from V and 4 from J; bases not matched to a gene: 14. CDR1 and CDR2 (germline): SGHDT, YYEEEE. The CDR3 runs 18 residues. The CDR3 sequence is CASSLALTGTGRVYGYTF. The DNA of the CDR3 is TGTGCCAGCAGCTTGGCCCTCACCGGGACAGGAAGAGTCTATGGCTACACCTTC.

The chain links TRBV2 to TRBJ2-5; D perhaps matches TRBD2 (5 bases). The CDR3 contains 15 residues. Trimming cost V 1 base and J 4 bases, with 13 bases left between them. Germline values: CDR1 SNHLY, CDR2 FYNNEI. The CDR3 DNA follows: TGTGCCAGCAGTGAAGTCGGGGTACTTAGAGAGACCCAGTACTTC. This gives the protein CASSEVGVLRETQYF.

There are a few counts of this clone. V and J are TRBV19 and TRBJ1-1; 7 bases are shared with TRBD1. The J segment lost 1 base and the V segment lost 7 bases, leaving 9 bases of the junction unmatched. CDR1 and CDR2 from the germline V gene are LNHDA and SQIVND (reference sequence). The CDR3 runs 15 residues. This CDR3 reads CASIVGTGANTEAFF. For the CDR3, the DNA is TGTGCCAGTATAGTGGGAACAGGGGCGAACACTGAAGCTTTCTTT.

The chain combines TRBV29-1 with TRBJ1-2; TRBD1 matches at 7 bases. The CDR3 runs 13 residues. In germline, CDR1 is SQVTM, CDR2 ANQGSEA. The V and J ends lost 4 bases and 0 bases, in that order; junction bases with no gene match: 2. The CDR3 is CSVGTGTNYGYTF. In DNA, the CDR3 is TGCAGCGTTGGGACAGGAACTAACTATGGCTACACCTTC.

At least ten counts were recorded for this clone. J is TRBJ2-3 and V is TRBV6-4; possibly TRBD2 for D (7 bases). The CDR3 loop spans 14 amino acids. V lost 2 bases to trimming and J lost 2 bases, with 8 bases between them. CDR1 and CDR2 (germline): MRHNA, SNTAGT. CDR3 sequence reads: CASSDGGATDTQYF. CDR3 coding DNA: TGTGCCAGCAGTGACGGGGGGGCCACAGATACGCAGTATTTT.

This clone turned up a few times. CDR3 region: CASSIEQGVAEAFF. The CDR3 DNA follows: TGTGCCAGCAGCATTGAACAGGGAGTCGCTGAAGCTTTCTTT. This sequence joins TRBV7-6 and TRBJ1-1, with D possibly TRBD1 on 6 matching bases. Germline V gene lookup returns CDR1 SGHVS and CDR2 FNYEAQ. The CDR3 covers 14 residues. Between the trimmed V and J ends, which lost 5 bases and 6 bases, there was a span of 16 bases. The entire variable domain, with the rest obtained from reference TRBV7-6 and TRBJ1-1, is as follows: GAGVSQSPRYKVTKRGQDVALRCDPISGHVSLYWYRQALGQGPEFLTYFNYEAQQDKSGLPNDRFSAERPEGSISTLTIQRTEQRDSAMYRCASSIEQGVAEAFFGQGTRLTVV.

Concerning this clone: At one end the junction does not follow the germline gene, possibly because of a read error. J is TRBJ1-4 and V is TRBV30, with D uncertain. Germline loops: CDR1 GTSNPN, CDR2 SVGIG (reference sequence). The CDR3 has 13 amino acids. This CDR3 is CAWSVKENEKMFF. Here the CDR3 DNA reads TGTGCCTGGAGTGTTAAGGAGAATGAAAAAATGTTTTTC. The full variable domain, with the rest looked up from reference TRBV30 and TRBJ1-4, is SQTIHQWPATLVQPVGSPLSLECTVEGTSNPNLYWYRQAAGRGLQLLFYSVGIGQISSEVPQNLSASRPQDRQFILSSKKLLLSDSGFYLCAWSVKENEKMFFGSGTQLSVL.

The chain couples TRBV7-8 to TRBJ1-1; 10 nucleotides align to TRBD1. Unmatched junction bases numbered 6, after V lost 2 bases and J lost 6 bases. The germline CDR1 and CDR2 sequences are SGHVS and FQNEAQ. The CDR3 extends over 15 amino acids. In DNA, the CDR3 is TGTGCCAGCAGCTTAAGACAGGGGGCGCGGGCTGAAGCTTTCTTT. It is translated as CASSLRQGARAEAFF.

This chain uses TRBV7-9 with TRBJ2-3; possibly TRBD2 for D (5 bases). The CDR3 is 15 amino acids. Germline V gene data show CDR1 as SEHNR and CDR2 as FQNEAQ (reference sequence). V was trimmed by 1 base and J by 3 bases, leaving 11 bases between them. CDR3: CASSLVGDFTDTQYF. The CDR3 coding sequence is TGTGCCAGCAGCTTAGTGGGAGACTTTACAGATACGCAGTATTTT.

This clone occurred a few times. The J gene is TRBJ1-2, the V gene TRBV4-2; D call uncertain. Germline values: CDR1 LGHNA, CDR2 YNFKEQ. Trimming stripped 1 base from V and 1 base from J, with 10 bases between. The CDR3 loop spans 15 amino acids. CDR3 DNA: TGTGCCAGCAGCCAAGTGGGAGGAGATAACTATGGCTACACCTTC. It translates to CASSQVGGDNYGYTF.

Note on this clone: Without the conserved terminal phenylalanine or tryptophan, this CDR3 likely stems from a read error. The gene calls are TRBV28 and TRBJ1-2; 12 positions match TRBD1. The CDR3 is 14 residues long. The V gene end was trimmed by 6 bases and the J gene end by 8 bases; junction bases not matched to a gene: 7. The germline V gene has CDR1 MDHEN and CDR2 SYDVKM. The CDR3 loop is CASSPGQGAQGYTL. In nucleotides, the CDR3 is TGTGCCAGCAGCCCGGGACAGGGGGCTCAGGGCTACACCCTC.

The V call is TRBV18, the J call TRBJ2-1; 9 bases are shared with TRBD2. CDR3 length: 14 residues. The germline gives CDR1 KGHSH, CDR2 LQKENI. V was clipped by 2 bases and J by 8 bases; unmatched bases: 4. For the CDR3, the DNA is TGTGCCAGCTCACCAGCGGGGGGGCTGGATGAGCAGTTCTTC. Its protein is CASSPAGGLDEQFF.

This clone turned up a few times. As the CDR3 is not closed by the conserved phenylalanine or tryptophan, this likely results from a read error. The rearrangement joins TRBV18 to TRBJ1-1; no clear D gene. The CDR3 is 10 amino acids. The V gene's germline CDR1 is KGHSH and CDR2 LQKENI. V was shortened by 5 bases and J by 6 bases, with 4 bases between the two germline ends. The chain's CDR3 is CASSGAEAFV. In DNA form, the CDR3 reads TGTGCCAGCTCAGGGGCTGAAGCTTTCGTT.

This clone was detected a few times. The chain recombines TRBV4-2 with TRBJ1-5; weak D call: TRBD1 (5 bases). Germline CDR1 reads LGHNA; CDR2 reads YNFKEQ. Deletions cut 0 bases from V and 2 bases from J, with 20 bases between. CDR3 length equals 19 residues. The CDR3 is CASSQDRGSGYGRNQPQHF. For the CDR3, the DNA is TGTGCCAGCAGCCAAGACCGGGGGAGCGGGTATGGTCGCAATCAGCCCCAGCATTTT.